These 32 T cell receptor beta chains share one sample of origin, sequenced in a study of cytomegalovirus exposure and HLA in healthy donors. The study ran its PCR with 60 Vbeta and 13 Jbeta primers. This table comes from immunoSEQ multiplex PCR, and its TCRdb copy is limited to in-frame clones, with some not included. The data hold more than 50,000 clones, with 85% observed a single time. The sequenced sample consisted of PBMCs. Receptors originate from a female donor in good health and CMV-seronegative.

Points on this clone: The same CDR3 arises from other DNA sequences in this sample as well. V usage is TRBV6-5 and J usage is TRBJ2-3, with 9 bases that match TRBD2. Germline values: CDR1 MNHEY, CDR2 SVGAGI. V dropped 9 bases and J dropped 5; count of bases not matched to a gene: 12. The CDR3 covers 15 residues. CDR3 coding DNA: TGTGCCAGGGTGGTAAAGCGGGGGGACGGAGATACGCAGTATTTT. It yields the protein CARVVKRGDGDTQYF.

The J gene is TRBJ2-3, the V gene TRBV10-3; possibly TRBD2 for D (5 bases). Trimming cost V 9 bases and J 4 bases, with 11 bases left between them. From germline, CDR1 is ENHRY and CDR2 SYGVKD. The CDR3 length is 12 residues. In DNA form, the CDR3 reads TGTGCCATAGCGGATTTCTCAGATACGCAGTATTTT. Its protein product is CAIADFSDTQYF.

The chain joins TRBV11-2 to TRBJ1-2; D is undetermined. Germline V gene data show CDR1 as SGHAT and CDR2 as FQNNGV. Trimming took 5 bases from V and 8 from J, leaving 15 bases between them. CDR3 length equals 13 residues. The CDR3 bases are TGTGCCAGCAGCCCTCAGTACCTGGGCGGCTACACCTTC. It is translated as CASSPQYLGGYTF.

The gene calls are TRBV7-2 and TRBJ2-1; perhaps TRBD1 as D (6 bases). Germline CDR1 and CDR2: SGHTA and FQGNSA. CDR3 length equals 15 residues. Trimming shortened V by 4 bases and J by 5 bases, and 15 bases separated the two germline ends. CDR3 region: CASSSTGMLNNEQFF. The CDR3 DNA is TGTGCCAGCAGCTCCACAGGGATGCTAAACAATGAGCAGTTCTTC.

The gene calls are TRBV7-9 and TRBJ2-3; TRBD1 agrees at 8 bases. The CDR3 is 15 amino acids. Germline CDR1 reads SEHNR; CDR2 reads FQNEAQ (reference sequence). Losses at the gene ends were 3 bases for V and 0 bases for J; bases not matched to a gene: 2. CDR3 amino acids: CASSLTGVSTDTQYF. In nucleotides, the CDR3 is TGTGCCAGCAGCTTGACAGGGGTTAGCACAGATACGCAGTATTTT.

This sequence joins TRBV28 and TRBJ1-5; 8 bases are shared with TRBD1. Germline lookup yields CDR1 MDHEN and CDR2 SYDVKM. This CDR3 has 16 amino acids. V shed 4 bases and J 1 base; nucleotides not matched to a gene: 6. The CDR3 region has the DNA TGTGCCAGCAGTTCCTCCCGACAGGGGAGCAATCAGCCCCAGCATTTT. Translated: CASSSSRQGSNQPQHF.

The CDR3 bases are TGCGCCAGCAGCCAGGACCGCCCGTCAGCGGGCTATGGCTACACCTTC. Translating gives CASSQDRPSAGYGYTF. The chain employs TRBV5-1 and TRBJ1-2; D not certain. Between the trimmed V and J ends, which lost 4 bases and 4 bases, there was a span of 20 bases. Germline assignment: CDR1 SGHRS and CDR2 YFSETQ. There are 16 residues in the CDR3.

This chain uses TRBV30 with TRBJ1-3; TRBD1 matches at 7 bases. The CDR3 spans 13 residues. Germline CDR1 and CDR2: GTSNPN and SVGIG (reference sequence). V gave up 8 bases and J gave up 4 bases; unmatched junction bases: 8. The chain's CDR3 is CAAHRGSGNTIYF. The CDR3 DNA follows: TGTGCCGCACACAGGGGATCCGGAAACACCATATATTTT.

The V call is TRBV10-3, the J call TRBJ2-5; 11 positions match TRBD1. The CDR3 loop spans 13 amino acids. J lost 5 bases, V lost 4 bases, and 0 bases had no gene match. The germline V gene has CDR1 ENHRY and CDR2 SYGVKD. CDR3: CAISGDRGETQYF. In nucleotides, the CDR3 is TGTGCCATCAGTGGGGACAGGGGGGAGACCCAGTACTTC.

This clone was observed once. The V call is TRBV2, the J call TRBJ1-6; 9 positions match TRBD1. The V gene end was trimmed by 6 bases and the J gene end by 5 bases; junction bases not matched to a gene: 8. Germline V gene sequence: CDR1 SNHLY, CDR2 FYNNEI. The CDR3 has 16 residues. DNA of the CDR3: TGTGCCAGCAGAGAAACAGGGGGCTCTAATAATTCACCCCTCCACTTT. Residues: CASRETGGSNNSPLHF.

Turning to this clone: The junction shows a germline mismatch at one end, possibly a read error. V gene TRBV4-3 combines with J gene TRBJ2-7; D is perhaps TRBD2 (6 bases). CDR3 size: 15 residues. The germline gives CDR1 LGHNA, CDR2 YSLEER. CDR3 sequence: CASSQERESSHEQYF. The CDR3, as DNA: TGCGCCAGCAGCCAAGAACGGGAGAGCTCCCACGAGCAGTACTTC.

The V call is TRBV19, the J call TRBJ1-2, with D uncertain. This CDR3 has 13 residues. Between the trimmed V and J ends, which lost 3 bases and 8 bases, there was a span of 13 bases. Germline assignment: CDR1 LNHDA and CDR2 SQIVND (reference sequence). The CDR3 spells CASSIEQYYGYTF. CDR3 bases: TGTGCCAGTAGTATCGAACAGTATTACGGCTACACCTTC.

This clone was seen once. The J gene is TRBJ2-7, the V gene TRBV7-2, with D tentatively TRBD2 (6 bases). This CDR3 spans 16 amino acids. Trimming removed 5 bases from V and 4 bases from J, with 21 bases in between. Germline V lookup: CDR1 SGHTA, CDR2 FQGNSA. DNA for the CDR3: TGTGCCAGCAGCCTGGGCACGGGAGTCACCAATTACGAGCAGTACTTC. Amino acid sequence: CASSLGTGVTNYEQYF.

This rearrangement joins TRBV7-2 to TRBJ1-1; the match to TRBD1 covers 7 bases. The germline CDR1 and CDR2 sequences are SGHTA and FQGNSA. The ends lost 5 bases at V and 0 bases at J; junction bases unmatched: 9. The CDR3 sequence is 16 residues long. The CDR3: CASSPQGSGVNTEAFF. DNA of the CDR3: TGTGCCAGCAGCCCACAGGGGTCTGGGGTGAACACTGAAGCTTTCTTT.

The chain carries TRBV7-9 and TRBJ2-7; a weak D match, TRBD2 (6 bases). The ends were cut back, 2 bases at V and 5 bases at J, with 13 bases in the middle. CDR1 and CDR2 from the germline V gene are SEHNR and FQNEAQ (reference sequence). This CDR3 spans 14 amino acids. The CDR3 is CASSLLSPSDEQYF. The CDR3 bases are TGTGCCAGCAGCTTATTGTCCCCTAGCGACGAGCAGTACTTC. The full variable domain, its missing parts supplied by reference TRBV7-9 and TRBJ2-7, is DTGVSQNPRHKITKRGQNVTFRCDPISEHNRLYWYRQTLGQGPEFLTYFQNEAQLEKSRLLSDRFSAERPKGSFSTLEIQRTEQGDSAMYLCASSLLSPSDEQYFGPGTRLTVT.

The chain combines TRBV28 with TRBJ1-3; D not certain. This CDR3 is built from 14 residues. V was pared by 5 bases and J by 0 bases, with 8 bases between. CDR1 and CDR2 (germline): MDHEN, SYDVKM. CDR3 region: CASSGLSSGNTIYF. CDR3 in DNA: TGTGCCAGCAGTGGACTGAGCTCTGGAAACACCATATATTTT.

This chain links TRBV11-2 with TRBJ2-2; 10 bases line up with TRBD1. With 5 bases clipped from V and 8 bases from J, the junction kept 5 bases outside the gene matches. CDR3 length: 14 amino acids. CDR1 is SGHAT and CDR2 is FQNNGV in the germline V gene. CDR3 sequence reads: CASSARTGGGELFF. The CDR3 nucleotides read TGTGCCAGCAGCGCCCGGACAGGGGGAGGGGAGCTGTTTTTT.

The rearrangement joins TRBV19 to TRBJ1-3; TRBD1 aligns across 9 bases. The J segment lost 4 bases and the V segment lost 6 bases, leaving 10 bases of the junction unmatched. The CDR3 is made up of 16 amino acids. From germline, CDR1 is LNHDA and CDR2 SQIVND (reference sequence). Written as DNA, the CDR3 is TGTGCCAGTAGCTCGGGACAGGGAAATGGAGGAAACACCATATATTTT. Its protein product is CASSSGQGNGGNTIYF. Complete variable domain (other parts from reference TRBV19 and TRBJ1-3): DGGITQSPKYLFRKEGQNVTLSCEQNLNHDAMYWYRQDPGQGLRLIYYSQIVNDFQKGDIAEGYSVSREKKESFPLTVTSAQKNPTAFYLCASSSGQGNGGNTIYFGEGSWLTVV.

The CDR3: CASSDGRGYDSTDTQYF. DNA of the CDR3: TGTGCCAGCAGTGATGGGAGGGGCTATGACAGCACAGATACGCAGTATTTT. V usage is TRBV2 and J usage is TRBJ2-3; TRBD2 aligns across 7 bases. CDR1 and CDR2 from the germline V gene are SNHLY and FYNNEI. The CDR3 consists of 17 residues. V was clipped by 3 bases and J by 0 bases; unmatched bases: 9.

The chain couples TRBV28 to TRBJ2-5, with TRBD2 matching over 8 bases. In germline, CDR1 is MDHEN, CDR2 SYDVKM. The CDR3 spans 14 residues. J gave up 4 bases and V 6 bases, and 7 bases lay outside the gene matches. The CDR3 DNA sequence: TGTGCCAGCAGAAGCAGCGGGAGCTCAGAGACCCAGTACTTC. The encoded protein is CASRSSGSSETQYF.

The gene calls are TRBV4-2 and TRBJ1-1; TRBD1 matches at 7 bases. The V and J ends lost 1 base and 5 bases, in that order; junction bases with no gene match: 7. The CDR3 is 15 residues long. Germline assignment: CDR1 LGHNA and CDR2 YNFKEQ. The CDR3 DNA reads TGTGCCAGCAGCCAAGGGACAGGCGGTTTGACTGAAGCTTTCTTT. Translated, it gives CASSQGTGGLTEAFF.

V is TRBV2 and J is TRBJ2-2; possible D gene TRBD1, 5 bases. CDR1 is SNHLY, CDR2 FYNNEI, per germline. This CDR3 has 14 residues. Trimming shortened V by 8 bases and J by 5 bases, and 15 bases separated the two germline ends. The CDR3 nucleotides read TGTGCCAGCTCGGTAGGGGTCGCTACCGGGGAGCTGTTTTTT. Protein product: CASSVGVATGELFF.

The J gene is TRBJ2-4, the V gene TRBV5-1, with TRBD1 matching 10 bases. Germline CDR1 and CDR2: SGHRS and YFSETQ. The V gene end was trimmed by 4 bases and the J gene end by 6 bases; junction bases not matched to a gene: 7. CDR3 length equals 15 residues. CDR3 coding DNA: TGCGCCAGCAGCCGAGGACAGGGGGTGGGAAACATTCAGTACTTC. It encodes CASSRGQGVGNIQYF.

This chain links TRBV18 with TRBJ2-7; D is unresolved. Trimming cost V 0 bases and J 0 bases, with 6 bases left between them. CDR1 and CDR2 (germline): KGHSH, LQKENI. This CDR3 has 14 residues. The CDR3 loop is CASSPPAPSYEQYF. In DNA, the CDR3 is TGTGCCAGCTCACCACCGGCCCCCTCCTACGAGCAGTACTTC.

V usage is TRBV6-1 and J usage is TRBJ1-1; no definite D call. Trimming took 6 bases from V and 0 from J, leaving 5 bases between them. Germline V gene sequence: CDR1 MNHNS, CDR2 SASEGT. The CDR3 is 12 amino acids. As DNA, the CDR3 is TGTGCCAGCAGCAGGATGAACACTGAAGCTTTCTTT. Translated, it gives CASSRMNTEAFF.

This clone was detected a few times. The V and J genes are TRBV19 and TRBJ1-4, with TRBD1 matching over 8 bases. Germline-derived CDR1 and CDR2 are LNHDA and SQIVND (reference sequence). The V gene end was trimmed by 4 bases and the J gene end by 3 bases; junction bases not matched to a gene: 7. The CDR3 has 16 amino acids. CDR3 sequence (DNA): TGTGCCAGTAGTAATGACAGGGGCGAATCTAATGAAAAACTGTTTTTT. It specifies CASSNDRGESNEKLFF.

This clone was seen a single time. The rearrangement links TRBV11-3 to TRBJ2-2; possible D gene TRBD2, 5 bases. The CDR3 spans 16 residues. Germline V CDR1 and CDR2: SGHNT, YENEEA. Between the trimmed V and J ends, which lost 4 bases and 6 bases, there was a span of 18 bases. CDR3: CASSWRTRPGSGELFF. The CDR3 bases are TGTGCCAGCAGCTGGAGGACTCGACCCGGGTCCGGGGAGCTGTTTTTT.

This rearrangement joins TRBV30 to TRBJ2-3; 9 nucleotides line up with TRBD2. The CDR3 has 16 residues. V shed 0 bases and J 2 bases; nucleotides not matched to a gene: 6. Germline-derived CDR1 and CDR2 are GTSNPN and SVGIG (reference sequence). CDR3 region: CAWSVGAGGVTDTQYF. CDR3 nucleotides: TGTGCCTGGAGTGTAGGGGCGGGGGGGGTCACAGATACGCAGTATTTT.

The chain links TRBV10-1 to TRBJ2-1, with TRBD2 identical over 8 bases. J gave up 7 bases and V 2 bases, and 7 bases lay outside the gene matches. The CDR3 is 15 residues long. Germline loops: CDR1 WNHNN, CDR2 SYGVQD (reference sequence). The CDR3: CASSEPGGRPNEQFF. The CDR3 DNA reads TGCGCCAGCAGTGAGCCGGGGGGGAGACCAAATGAGCAGTTCTTC.

The rearrangement uses TRBV28 and TRBJ1-5, with D possibly matching TRBD1 (5 bases). This CDR3 is 16 amino acids long. The V and J ends lost 7 bases and 6 bases respectively, with 22 bases between them. Germline values: CDR1 MDHEN, CDR2 SYDVKM. DNA of the CDR3: TGTGCCAGCATGTCCCCTCCGGCCCAGGGAACTCAGCCCCAGCATTTT. Protein: CASMSPPAQGTQPQHF. The full variable domain, in which reference TRBV28 and TRBJ1-5 provide the parts outside the CDR3, is DVKVTQSSRYLVKRTGEKVFLECVQDMDHENMFWYRQDPGLGLRLIYFSYDVKMKEKGDIPEGYSVSREKKERFSLILESASTNQTSMYLCASMSPPAQGTQPQHFGDGTRLSIL.

The chain employs TRBV15 and TRBJ2-7; 8 positions agree with TRBD1. J was trimmed by 3 bases and V by 4 bases; bases with no gene match: 8. CDR3 length equals 15 residues. Germline V gives CDR1 LNHNV, CDR2 YYDKDF (reference sequence). The DNA of the CDR3 is TGTGCCACCAGCATTTCGACAGGGGAAAGCTACGAGCAGTACTTC. Protein product: CATSISTGESYEQYF.

The chain has TRBV27 and TRBJ1-2; D might be TRBD1 (6 bases). With 5 bases removed from V and 4 bases from J, the gap between germline ends came to 20 bases. Germline CDR1 reads MNHEY; CDR2 reads SMNVEV (reference sequence). The length of the CDR3 is 16 residues. The DNA of the CDR3 is TGTGCCAGCAGTCGCGACGTAACAGGGCGAAGCTATGGCTACACCTTC. Translation: CASSRDVTGRSYGYTF.